Below are 25 T cell receptor beta chains sequenced from a single sample in a study of T cell responses to AZD1222 COVID-19 vaccine. Produced via immunoSEQ multiplex PCR; TCRdb's table is partial and in-frame only. The data hold under 170,000 clones, with more than 90% observed a single time. The source material was peripheral blood, sampled 28 days after the second AZD1222 dose. These receptors all stem from an adult who received the AZD1222 COVID-19 vaccine.

The chain joins TRBV9 to TRBJ1-6; D might be TRBD1 (6 bases). Between the trimmed V and J ends, which lost 6 bases and 8 bases, there was a span of 9 bases. Germline V gene data show CDR1 as SGDLS and CDR2 as YYNGEE. The CDR3 contains 12 residues. The CDR3 sequence: CASTEGDSPLHF. The CDR3 DNA sequence: TGTGCCAGCACTGAGGGGGATTCACCCCTCCACTTT.

The CDR3 is CASSFSSGANVLTF. The CDR3 DNA follows: TGTGCCAGCAGTTTCTCCTCTGGGGCCAACGTCCTGACTTTC. The chain is built from TRBV27 and TRBJ2-6, with D hard to call. CDR1 is MNHEY and CDR2 is SMNVEV in the germline V gene (reference sequence). Trimming cost V 3 bases and J 0 bases, with 3 bases left between them. The CDR3 has 14 residues.

Written as DNA, the CDR3 is TGCAGCGTTGAAGATGTCGGTCAGCCCCAGCATTTT. Residues: CSVEDVGQPQHF. The V gene is TRBV29-1, the J gene TRBJ1-5; D gene uncertain. There are 12 residues in the CDR3. CDR1 and CDR2 (germline): SQVTM, ANQGSEA. V shed 0 bases and J shed 6 bases, with 6 bases lying between them.

The chain joins TRBV30 to TRBJ1-2; D gene ambiguous. The CDR3 is made up of 13 amino acids. In germline, CDR1 is GTSNPN, CDR2 SVGIG (reference sequence). The V gene lost 3 bases and the J gene lost 1 base, with 9 bases spanning the gap. CDR3 loop: CAWRRTLNYGYTF. The CDR3 DNA follows: TGTGCCTGGAGGAGGACCCTTAACTATGGCTACACCTTC.

The V gene is TRBV5-1, the J gene TRBJ2-2; a possible D gene is TRBD1 (8 bases). Trimming left V 3 bases short and J 1 base short, with 13 bases between. CDR3 length: 16 residues. Looked up from germline, CDR1 is SGHRS and CDR2 is YFSETQ. The chain's CDR3 is CASSSGGQGNTGELFF. The CDR3, as DNA: TGCGCCAGCAGCTCGGGAGGACAGGGGAACACCGGGGAGCTGTTTTTT.

This rearrangement joins TRBV12-3 or TRBV12-4 to TRBJ2-7, with TRBD2 as a possible D gene (5 bases). V lost 5 bases to trimming and J lost 7 bases, with 9 bases between them. This CDR3 comprises 11 residues. The CDR3 here is CASSNGKEQYF. Here the CDR3 DNA reads TGTGCCAGCAGTAACGGGAAGGAGCAGTACTTC.

The V call is TRBV18, the J call TRBJ1-2, with D tentatively TRBD1 (5 bases). The CDR3 covers 12 residues. Germline values: CDR1 KGHSH, CDR2 LQKENI. Trimming pared 6 bases from V and 8 bases from J, leaving 13 bases between. CDR3 nucleotides: TGTGCCAGCTCGCCAGGGAACAGAGGCTACACCTTC. Its protein is CASSPGNRGYTF.

This CDR3 reads CASSSVGTMTQYF. The CDR3 region has the DNA TGTGCCAGTAGTTCGGTTGGGACGATGACCCAGTACTTC. This chain uses TRBV19 with TRBJ2-5, with D perhaps given as TRBD1 or TRBD2 (5 bases each). The germline V gene encodes CDR1 LNHDA and CDR2 SQIVND (reference sequence). Trimming pared 5 bases from V and 7 bases from J, leaving 14 bases between. The CDR3 has 13 residues.

This chain uses TRBV25-1 with TRBJ1-2; no firm D call. V gave up 1 base and J gave up 3 bases, with 3 bases separating them. The germline V gene encodes CDR1 MGHDK and CDR2 SYGVNS. The CDR3 runs to 12 residues. The CDR3 spells CASSESHYGYTF. CDR3 DNA sequence: TGTGCCAGCAGTGAATCCCACTATGGCTACACCTTC.

The chain recombines TRBV10-3 with TRBJ2-2; 9 nucleotides match TRBD1. The V and J ends lost 5 bases and 5 bases, in that order; junction bases with no gene match: 12. The CDR3 contains 17 residues. CDR1 is ENHRY and CDR2 is SYGVKD in the germline V gene. This CDR3 reads CAISHKKGTGSTGELFF. The CDR3 nucleotides are TGTGCCATCAGTCATAAAAAAGGGACAGGGTCAACCGGGGAGCTGTTTTTT.

The chain is built from TRBV6-1 and TRBJ1-5, with D maybe TRBD1 (6 bases). The V and J ends lost 2 bases and 6 bases respectively, with 14 bases between them. Germline CDR1 is MNHNS and CDR2 is SASEGT. There are 15 residues in the CDR3. The CDR3 region is CASSEFGDTRQPQHF. The CDR3 region has the DNA TGTGCCAGCAGTGAATTTGGGGACACCCGTCAGCCCCAGCATTTT.

The V call is TRBV12-5, the J call TRBJ2-5; D uncertain. V lost 6 bases and J lost 1, with 6 bases in between. Germline CDR1 reads LGHNT; CDR2 reads FRNRAP. This CDR3 contains 12 residues. As DNA, the CDR3 is TGTGCTAGTGGCCGCGCCCAAGAGACCCAGTACTTC. It translates to CASGRAQETQYF.

J is TRBJ2-7 and V is TRBV4-1; 11 positions match TRBD2. Germline lookup yields CDR1 MGHRA and CDR2 YSYEKL. The CDR3 totals 15 residues. Losses at the gene ends were 3 bases for V and 0 bases for J; bases not matched to a gene: 1. CDR3 in DNA: TGCGCCAGCAGCCATACTAGCGGGAGCTCCTACGAGCAGTACTTC. Its translation is CASSHTSGSSYEQYF.

V is TRBV5-1 and J is TRBJ1-3; D possibly corresponds to TRBD1 (6 bases). Germline-derived CDR1 and CDR2 are SGHRS and YFSETQ. With 2 bases removed from V and 4 bases from J, the gap between germline ends came to 16 bases. The CDR3 has 16 amino acids. CDR3 coding DNA: TGCGCCAGCAGCTTAAACTCCGGGGACAACGGAAACACCATATATTTT. The encoded protein is CASSLNSGDNGNTIYF.

V gene TRBV11-3 combines with J gene TRBJ1-2; D may be TRBD1 (5 bases). The length of the CDR3 is 15 residues. Germline CDR1 is SGHNT and CDR2 is YENEEA. V was shortened by 3 bases and J by 8 bases, with 19 bases between the two germline ends. The CDR3 protein is CASSLLIAGFHGYTF. The CDR3 DNA sequence: TGTGCCAGCAGCTTGCTTATTGCAGGGTTTCACGGCTACACCTTC.

The chain recombines TRBV7-3 with TRBJ2-2; 8 nucleotides agree with TRBD1. CDR1 and CDR2 (germline): SGHTA, FQGTGA. V gave up 3 bases and J gave up 5 bases; unmatched junction bases: 8. The CDR3 spans 16 residues. The CDR3 nucleotides are TGTGCCAGCAGCTTGCGCCAGGGGGCGCGTACCGGGGAGCTGTTTTTT. Its protein product is CASSLRQGARTGELFF.

The chain couples TRBV5-1 to TRBJ1-3; no reliable D call. V lost 4 bases and J lost 0, with 11 bases in between. Germline assignment: CDR1 SGHRS and CDR2 YFSETQ. The CDR3 is 15 residues long. The DNA of the CDR3 is TGCGCCAGCAGCCCTCGGACCTCCTCTGGAAACACCATATATTTT. As protein: CASSPRTSSGNTIYF.

The J gene is TRBJ2-7, the V gene TRBV14; a possible D gene is TRBD1 (6 bases). Deletions cut 2 bases from V and 9 bases from J, with 17 bases between. Per germline, CDR1 SGHDN and CDR2 FVKESK. CDR3 length: 14 residues. The CDR3 bases are TGTGCCAGCAGCCAAATAGCAGGGGCCGATGTGCAGTACTTC. It specifies CASSQIAGADVQYF.

This chain connects TRBV5-1 to TRBJ1-4, with 7 bases identical to TRBD1. The CDR3 extends over 17 amino acids. J was trimmed by 3 bases and V by 1 base; bases with no gene match: 9. Germline V gene lookup returns CDR1 SGHRS and CDR2 YFSETQ. The CDR3 DNA reads as TGCGCCAGCAGCTTGAGGTGGGACAGCGGGGCTAATGAAAAACTGTTTTTT. Its protein product is CASSLRWDSGANEKLFF.

The J gene is TRBJ1-1, the V gene TRBV13; possibly TRBD1 for D (6 bases). V was trimmed by 8 bases and J by 6 bases, leaving 13 bases between them. CDR1 is PRHDT, CDR2 FYEKMQ, per germline (reference sequence). The CDR3 length is 12 residues. The CDR3: CASGEQGPEAFF. CDR3 nucleotide sequence: TGTGCCAGCGGGGAACAGGGTCCTGAAGCTTTCTTT.

This clone is a singleton in its sample. The rearrangement uses TRBV7-2 and TRBJ2-7; the D is unclear. This CDR3 is 12 amino acids long. Germline lookup yields CDR1 SGHTA and CDR2 FQGNSA. V shed 4 bases and J shed 4 bases, with 8 bases lying between them. The CDR3 sequence is CASSSSGYEQYF. The CDR3 DNA follows: TGTGCCAGCAGCTCTTCCGGGTACGAGCAGTACTTC.

This chain links TRBV5-1 with TRBJ2-2, with 8 bases lining up with TRBD1. Trimming took 4 bases from V and 2 from J; bases not matched to a gene: 10. The CDR3 spans 17 residues. CDR1 is SGHRS, CDR2 YFSETQ, per germline. The CDR3 bases are TGCGCCAGCAGCCGAGCCTTGGGGACAGGCAACACCGGGGAGCTGTTTTTT. This codes for CASSRALGTGNTGELFF.

The chain uses TRBV19 and TRBJ2-5; D possibly matches TRBD1 or TRBD2 (7 bases each). Germline V lookup: CDR1 LNHDA, CDR2 SQIVND (reference sequence). The V end was cut by 6 bases, the J end by 5 bases, with 16 bases between. The CDR3 runs 14 residues. The CDR3 nucleotides read TGTGCCAGTAGCGCAGGGGGAGGGGAGGAGACCCAGTACTTC. Translated: CASSAGGGEETQYF.

The chain links TRBV24-1 to TRBJ2-1, with 7 positions matching TRBD2. In germline, CDR1 is KGHDR, CDR2 SFDVKD. The length of the CDR3 is 16 residues. With V trimmed by 12 bases and J by 0 bases, 13 bases remained unmatched. The CDR3 DNA follows: TGTGCCTCCGGGGGGAGGGGCGAGAGCTCCTACAATGAGCAGTTCTTC. It translates to CASGGRGESSYNEQFF.

V is TRBV12-3 or TRBV12-4 and J is TRBJ1-1; D remains unclear. This CDR3 region has 13 residues. V gave up 6 bases and J gave up 4 bases, with 12 bases separating them. CDR3 DNA sequence: TGTGCCAGCAGCAAGATTCTCGGCACTGAAGCTTTCTTT. It encodes CASSKILGTEAFF.